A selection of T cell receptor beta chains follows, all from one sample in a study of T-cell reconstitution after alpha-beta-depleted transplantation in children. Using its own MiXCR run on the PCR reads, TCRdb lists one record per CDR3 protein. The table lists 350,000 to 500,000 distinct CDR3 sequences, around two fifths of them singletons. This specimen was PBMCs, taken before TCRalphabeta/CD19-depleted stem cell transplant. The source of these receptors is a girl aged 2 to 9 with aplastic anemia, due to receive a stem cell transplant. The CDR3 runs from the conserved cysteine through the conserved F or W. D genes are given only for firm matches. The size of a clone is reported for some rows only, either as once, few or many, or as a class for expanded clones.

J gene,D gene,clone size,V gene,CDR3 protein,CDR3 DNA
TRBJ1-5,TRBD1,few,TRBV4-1,CASSLTGGTAQHF,TGCGCCAGCAGCCTTACAGGGGGTACGGCCCAGCATTTT
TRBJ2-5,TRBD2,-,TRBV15,CATSRDRVAGIGQETQYF,TGTGCCACCAGCAGAGATCGGGTAGCGGGTATTGGCCAAGAGACCCAGTACTTC
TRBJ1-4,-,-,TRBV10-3,CAISDSLGTNEKLFF,TGTGCCATCAGTGACTCCCTGGGAACTAATGAAAAACTGTTTTTT
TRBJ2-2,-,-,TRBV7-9,CASWIQGTTGELFF,TGTGCCAGCTGGATACAGGGGACTACCGGGGAGCTGTTTTTT
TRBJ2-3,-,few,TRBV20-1,CSASGSTLVNTDTQYF,TGCAGTGCTAGTGGTAGCACGCTAGTTAACACAGATACGCAGTATTTT
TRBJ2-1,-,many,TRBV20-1,CSARPTNEQFF,TGCAGTGCTAGACCAACGAATGAGCAGTTCTTC
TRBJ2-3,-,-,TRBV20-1,CSARDRLGTQYF,TGCAGTGCTAGAGACCGACTAGGGACGCAGTATTTT
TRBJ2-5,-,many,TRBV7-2,CASSLAGPGETQYF,TGTGCCAGCAGCTTAGCAGGACCTGGGGAGACCCAGTACTTC
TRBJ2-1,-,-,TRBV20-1,CSASRQSYNEQFF,TGCAGTGCTAGTCGCCAATCCTACAATGAGCAGTTCTTC
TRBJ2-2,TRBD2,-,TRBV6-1,CASRPSGYVNTGELFF,TGTGCCAGCAGACCTAGCGGGTACGTCAACACCGGGGAGCTGTTTTTT
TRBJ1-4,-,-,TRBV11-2,CASSPLAVGYGKRFF,TGTGCCAGCAGCCCGCTGGCGGTTGGATATGGAAAACGGTTTTTT
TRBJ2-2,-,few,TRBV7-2,CASSLQGGAGELFF,TGTGCCAGCAGCCTACAGGGGGGGGCCGGGGAGCTGTTTTTT
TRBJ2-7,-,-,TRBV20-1,CSSKLAPYEQYF,TGCAGTTCGAAACTAGCCCCCTACGAGCAGTACTTC
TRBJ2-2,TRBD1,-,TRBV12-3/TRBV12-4,CASSYGTGGTGELFF,TGTGCCAGCAGCTACGGGACAGGAGGAACCGGGGAGCTGTTTTTT
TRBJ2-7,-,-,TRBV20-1,CSARGGESYEQYF,TGCAGTGCTAGAGGGGGGGAATCCTACGAGCAGTACTTC
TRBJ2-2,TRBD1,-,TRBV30,CAWSPSWTGGVNTGELFF,TGTGCCTGGAGTCCCTCGTGGACAGGGGGAGTTAACACCGGGGAGCTGTTTTTT
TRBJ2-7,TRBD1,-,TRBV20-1,CSARGWDRPLNEQYF,TGCAGTGCTAGGGGGTGGGACAGACCCCTTAACGAGCAGTACTTC
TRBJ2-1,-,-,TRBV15,CATGREKSASFYNEQFF,TGTGCCACCGGCAGAGAGAAGTCAGCAAGTTTCTACAATGAGCAGTTCTTC
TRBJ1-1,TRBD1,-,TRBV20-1,CSARPGTGDTGEAFF,TGCAGTGCTCGTCCCGGGACAGGGGACACGGGGGAAGCTTTCTTT
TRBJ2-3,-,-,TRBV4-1,CASSPQFVATQYF,TGCGCCAGCAGCCCCCAGTTTGTGGCTACGCAGTATTTT
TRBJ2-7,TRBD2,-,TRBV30,CAWSWRSGSRYEQYF,TGTGCCTGGAGTTGGCGGAGCGGGAGTAGGTACGAGCAGTACTTC
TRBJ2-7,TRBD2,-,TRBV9,CASSAGTSGRSYEQYF,TGTGCCAGCAGCGCCGGGACTAGCGGGAGGTCCTACGAGCAGTACTTC
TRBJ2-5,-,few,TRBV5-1,CASSYLTGTEKETQYF,TGCGCCAGCAGCTACCTAACCGGGACGGAGAAAGAGACCCAGTACTTC